The 8 T cell receptor beta chains below come from one sample, sequenced in a study of blood T cell repertoires in COVID-19. Method: immunoSEQ multiplex PCR; TCRdb's copy keeps in-frame clones and lacks some. This table has roughly 200,000 clones, approximately 89% appearing once. Sequenced: PBMCs or T cells enriched from blood (not recorded which). These receptors were taken from a woman between 35 and 50 years old with acute COVID-19.

The V gene is TRBV6-1, the J gene TRBJ1-5; D ambiguous. CDR1 MNHNS and CDR2 SASEGT come from the germline V gene. This CDR3 comprises 14 residues. Deletions cut 0 bases from V and 4 bases from J, with 7 bases between. The CDR3 DNA sequence: TGTGCCAGCAGTGAAGCCGGGAGGAATCAGCCCCAGCATTTT. Its translation: CASSEAGRNQPQHF.

V and J are TRBV7-7 and TRBJ2-5; TRBD2 aligns across 10 bases. This CDR3 is 16 amino acids long. Germline lookup yields CDR1 SSHAT and CDR2 FNYEAQ (reference sequence). CDR3 protein: CASSRQGLASGETQYF. In nucleotides, the CDR3 is TGTGCTAGCTCCCGGCAGGGACTAGCGAGTGGGGAGACCCAGTACTTC.

V and J are TRBV7-2 and TRBJ2-7; 7 bases fit TRBD1. CDR1 and CDR2 (germline): SGHTA, FQGNSA. The CDR3 runs to 16 residues. The trim removed 4 bases at V and 0 bases at J, leaving 9 bases unmatched. The CDR3 here is CASSSGKTGNSYEQYF. The CDR3 DNA is TGTGCCAGCAGCTCTGGGAAGACAGGGAACTCCTACGAGCAGTACTTC.

The CDR3 loop reads CASSPETGWTGGYTF. The CDR3 nucleotides read TGCGCCAGCAGCCCCGAGACAGGGTGGACGGGTGGCTACACCTTC. This chain uses TRBV4-1 with TRBJ1-2; 7 positions match TRBD1. This CDR3 is built from 15 residues. Germline V gene lookup returns CDR1 MGHRA and CDR2 YSYEKL. The J segment lost 7 bases and the V segment lost 4 bases, leaving 12 bases of the junction unmatched.

The chain joins TRBV27 to TRBJ2-7, with D perhaps TRBD2 (5 bases). The germline gives CDR1 MNHEY, CDR2 SMNVEV (reference sequence). The CDR3 is made up of 17 amino acids. V lost 0 bases, J lost 6 bases, and 21 bases lay in between. The CDR3: CASSLSRVSGPLGEQYF. DNA of the CDR3: TGTGCCAGCAGTTTATCGAGGGTTTCAGGACCTCTCGGCGAGCAGTACTTC.

This chain joins TRBV30 and TRBJ2-3; 8 bases are a match to TRBD2. V lost 7 bases and J lost 6; bases outside the gene matches: 21. The CDR3 contains 17 residues. The germline V gene encodes CDR1 GTSNPN and CDR2 SVGIG (reference sequence). CDR3 region: CAYQGPGLAASLDTQYF. For the CDR3, the DNA is TGTGCCTACCAAGGGCCAGGACTAGCCGCATCTTTGGATACGCAGTATTTT.

The chain carries TRBV6-5 and TRBJ2-5; 9 bases are shared with TRBD1. Losses at the gene ends were 0 bases for V and 5 bases for J; bases not matched to a gene: 7. This CDR3 contains 16 residues. CDR1 is MNHEY, CDR2 SVGAGI, per germline. This CDR3 reads CASSYSMNRGLETQYF. The CDR3, as DNA: TGTGCCAGCAGTTACTCCATGAACAGGGGGCTGGAGACCCAGTACTTC.

The gene calls are TRBV5-1 and TRBJ1-5; the match to TRBD1 covers 10 bases. Germline lookup yields CDR1 SGHRS and CDR2 YFSETQ. Trimming removed 4 bases from V and 2 bases from J; junction bases left unmatched: 12. The CDR3 totals 18 residues. The CDR3 region is CASSPGTGVDIGNQPQHF. The CDR3 bases are TGCGCCAGCAGCCCCGGGACAGGGGTAGACATTGGCAATCAGCCCCAGCATTTT.